These 25 T cell receptor beta chains were all obtained from the same sample, sequenced in a study of beta chain features in type 1 diabetes. Sequenced material consisted of expressed TCRB transcripts (all of the isolated RNA was reverse transcribed). Using immunoSEQ multiplex PCR, the repertoire was profiled, and TCRdb retains in-frame clones only, with some absent. The table lists a few hundred thousand clones, 10% to 15% of them singletons. Source material: naive CD4+ T cells from blood. All receptors derive from a man aged 18 to 35 in good health.

The V and J genes are TRBV6-6 and TRBJ1-1; D gene uncertain. The germline V gene has CDR1 MNHNY and CDR2 SVGAGI (reference sequence). V was trimmed by 6 bases and J by 4 bases, leaving 15 bases between them. This CDR3 comprises 14 residues. This CDR3 reads CASRSPPGGTEAFF. The CDR3 DNA reads TGTGCCAGCAGATCCCCACCCGGAGGCACTGAAGCTTTCTTT.

CDR3 sequence: CASSVGSSGRRVGANVLTF. The CDR3 DNA reads as TGTGCCAGCAGCGTAGGTTCTTCTGGAAGGAGGGTTGGGGCCAACGTCCTGACTTTC. V usage is TRBV9 and J usage is TRBJ2-6; D possibly corresponds to TRBD2 (6 bases). This CDR3 is 19 amino acids long. CDR1 is SGDLS, CDR2 YYNGEE, per germline. V was cut by 0 bases and J by 3 bases, with 19 bases left in between.

This clone was counted between two and nine times. The chain uses TRBV7-2 and TRBJ2-7, with TRBD1 identical over 7 bases. This CDR3 contains 16 residues. CDR1 is SGHTA and CDR2 is FQGNSA in the germline V gene. Germline trimming cut 4 bases from V and 0 bases from J; bases unmatched to any gene: 9. CDR3 coding DNA: TGTGCCAGCAGCTCACCCGACAGGGTGGTCTCCTACGAGCAGTACTTC. It specifies CASSSPDRVVSYEQYF.

The chain couples TRBV5-4 to TRBJ2-4; 7 nucleotides match TRBD1. CDR1 is SGHNT and CDR2 is YYREEE in the germline V gene (reference sequence). The ends lost 6 bases at V and 6 bases at J; junction bases unmatched: 12. This CDR3 is built from 15 residues. CDR3 loop: CASTDHRGRGNIQYF. The CDR3 coding sequence is TGTGCCAGCACCGACCACAGGGGCAGGGGAAACATTCAGTACTTC. The complete variable domain, with remaining parts taken from reference TRBV5-4 and TRBJ2-4, reads ETGVTQSPTHLIKTRGQQVTLRCSSQSGHNTVSWYQQALGQGPQFIFQYYREEENGRGNFPPRFSGLQFPNYSSELNVNALELDDSALYLCASTDHRGRGNIQYFGAGTRLSVL.

This clone was observed a few times. J is TRBJ2-5 and V is TRBV9, with D possibly TRBD1 on 6 matching bases. CDR3 length: 15 amino acids. V was clipped by 4 bases and J by 7 bases, with 20 bases between them. The V gene's germline CDR1 is SGDLS and CDR2 YYNGEE. This chain's CDR3 is CASSQTSQGSGTQYF. The CDR3 region has the DNA TGTGCCAGCAGCCAAACTAGTCAGGGGTCGGGGACCCAGTACTTC.

This clone turned up a few times. The chain links TRBV19 to TRBJ2-3, with D possibly TRBD2 on 6 matching bases. V lost 5 bases and J 7 bases, leaving 10 bases between the germline ends. CDR3 size: 12 residues. Germline CDR1 reads LNHDA; CDR2 reads SQIVND (reference sequence). CDR3: CASSRDWHTQYF. The DNA of the CDR3 is TGTGCCAGTAGTCGGGACTGGCATACGCAGTATTTT.

This clone was counted only a few times. The genes are TRBV28 and TRBJ2-7; 9 bases align to TRBD2. The CDR3 spans 15 residues. Per the germline V gene, CDR1 is MDHEN and CDR2 is SYDVKM. After removal of 3 bases from V and 1 base from J, the junction contained 4 bases not matched to a gene. The CDR3 coding sequence is TGTGCCAGCAGTTTGGCGGGGGGGTCTTCCTACGAGCAGTACTTC. It codes for CASSLAGGSSYEQYF.

V is TRBV30 and J is TRBJ2-5; the D gene is possibly TRBD1 (6 bases). The germline gives CDR1 GTSNPN, CDR2 SVGIG (reference sequence). This CDR3 is 13 amino acids long. V was pared by 8 bases and J by 0 bases, with 13 bases between. CDR3 DNA: TGTGCCCGGAATCGACAGGACCAAGAGACCCAGTACTTC. Translation gives CARNRQDQETQYF.

This clone was seen ten or more times. The V and J genes are TRBV7-9 and TRBJ2-1; 7 bases line up with TRBD2. Trimming at V came to 4 bases and at J to 6 bases, leaving 3 bases not matched to a gene. The CDR3 sequence is 13 residues long. CDR1 SEHNR and CDR2 FQNEAQ come from the germline V gene (reference sequence). The CDR3 region is CASSSIAGNEQFF. The CDR3 DNA reads as TGTGCCAGCAGCTCAATAGCGGGCAATGAGCAGTTCTTC.

This chain uses TRBV18 with TRBJ2-5, with D tentatively TRBD2 (7 bases). The CDR3 spans 13 residues. The V gene lost 0 bases and the J gene lost 11 bases, with 13 bases spanning the gap. Germline CDR1 and CDR2: KGHSH and LQKENI. The CDR3 DNA reads as TGTGCCAGCTCACCACCGAGCGCGGGGGCTCAGTACTTC. Translated, it gives CASSPPSAGAQYF. The variable domain in full, with the rest retrieved from reference TRBV18 and TRBJ2-5, is NAGVMQNPRHLVRRRGQEARLRCSPMKGHSHVYWYRQLPEEGLKFMVYLQKENIIDESGMPKERFSAEFPKEGPSILRIQQVVRGDSAAYFCASSPPSAGAQYFGPGTRLLVL.

This clone was counted at least ten times. The V gene is TRBV29-1, the J gene TRBJ2-2; the D is unclear. Deletions cut 6 bases from V and 0 bases from J, with 8 bases between. The CDR3 has 13 residues. Germline loops: CDR1 SQVTM, CDR2 ANQGSEA. CDR3 region: CSVWLANTGELFF. As DNA, the CDR3 is TGCAGCGTGTGGCTCGCGAACACCGGGGAGCTGTTTTTT.

J is TRBJ2-2 and V is TRBV4-3; 9 positions match TRBD1. With 6 bases clipped from V and 7 bases from J, the junction kept 12 bases outside the gene matches. The CDR3 length is 16 residues. Per germline, CDR1 LGHNA and CDR2 YSLEER. The CDR3 DNA reads TGCGCCAGCAGGCTTACCCGGACAGGGGATATCGGGGAGCTGTTTTTT. This gives the protein CASRLTRTGDIGELFF.

This rearrangement joins TRBV27 to TRBJ2-5; D possibly corresponds to TRBD1 (5 bases). The V gene's germline CDR1 is MNHEY and CDR2 SMNVEV (reference sequence). The V and J ends lost 2 bases and 5 bases respectively, with 15 bases between them. This CDR3 is 15 amino acids long. The CDR3 sequence: CASSLTIRGVETQYF. In DNA, the CDR3 is TGTGCCAGCAGTTTAACTATAAGGGGCGTGGAGACCCAGTACTTC.

This clone appeared a few times. V is TRBV5-1 and J is TRBJ2-7; 8 nucleotides match TRBD1. With 5 bases clipped from V and 2 bases from J, the junction kept 9 bases outside the gene matches. The CDR3 spans 15 residues. Germline V gene sequence: CDR1 SGHRS, CDR2 YFSETQ. CDR3: CASSPRQGTAYEQYF. CDR3 DNA sequence: TGCGCCAGCAGTCCACGACAGGGGACCGCCTACGAGCAGTACTTC.

To note about this clone: In the same sample, other DNA sequences code for this CDR3. The chain is built from TRBV7-2 and TRBJ2-7; 8 nucleotides line up with TRBD1. CDR1 SGHTA and CDR2 FQGNSA come from the germline V gene. This CDR3 region has 13 residues. Unmatched junction bases numbered 4, after V lost 3 bases and J lost 6 bases. CDR3 region: CASSFGQGGEQYF. The CDR3, as DNA: TGTGCCAGCAGCTTTGGACAGGGTGGCGAGCAGTACTTC.

The rearrangement uses TRBV30 and TRBJ2-5; D gene uncertain. Germline CDR1 is GTSNPN and CDR2 is SVGIG (reference sequence). V dropped 2 bases and J dropped 0 bases, with 13 bases sitting between them. The CDR3 covers 15 residues. In DNA, the CDR3 is TGTGCCTGGAGTACGATACCCAGGTACCAAGAGACCCAGTACTTC. This codes for CAWSTIPRYQETQYF.

V usage is TRBV9 and J usage is TRBJ1-4; D gene uncertain. Deletions cut 0 bases from V and 5 bases from J, with 8 bases between. The CDR3 totals 14 residues. The germline gives CDR1 SGDLS, CDR2 YYNGEE. The CDR3 loop is CASSVGVVNEKLFF. CDR3 coding DNA: TGTGCCAGCAGCGTAGGCGTGGTGAATGAAAAACTGTTTTTT.

This clone has only a few counts. The chain recombines TRBV30 with TRBJ2-7, with 8 nucleotides matching TRBD2. Germline V gives CDR1 GTSNPN, CDR2 SVGIG (reference sequence). This CDR3 region has 16 residues. Trimming at V came to 3 bases and at J to 2 bases, leaving 12 bases not matched to a gene. The DNA for the CDR3 is TGTGCCTGGAGGGGTTTAGGGCTAGCGGGCACCTACGAGCAGTACTTC. It specifies CAWRGLGLAGTYEQYF.

As DNA, the CDR3 is TGTGCCAGCAGCGCCCGACAGGTTGTAATGAACACTGAAGCTTTCTTT. Its protein is CASSARQVVMNTEAFF. The chain couples TRBV9 to TRBJ1-1; weak D call: TRBD1 (6 bases). The CDR3 sequence is 16 residues long. CDR1 and CDR2 from the germline V gene are SGDLS and YYNGEE. Trimming left V 3 bases short and J 0 bases short, with 15 bases between.

The chain has TRBV7-8 and TRBJ2-1; 8 bases map to TRBD2. The V and J ends lost 6 bases and 6 bases, in that order; junction bases with no gene match: 13. The CDR3 runs to 16 residues. CDR1 and CDR2 from the germline V gene are SGHVS and FQNEAQ. CDR3 protein: CASRQAGDLRTNEQFF. CDR3 nucleotides: TGTGCCAGCAGACAAGCGGGAGACCTCAGAACCAATGAGCAGTTCTTC.

A few counts support this clone. The J gene is TRBJ1-5, the V gene TRBV30; D unclear. Trimming took 2 bases from V and 6 from J, leaving 11 bases between them. From germline, CDR1 is GTSNPN and CDR2 SVGIG (reference sequence). The CDR3 runs 13 residues. The CDR3 DNA reads TGTGCCTGGAGTTTTAGGAGCGGTCAGCCCCAGCATTTT. Its protein product is CAWSFRSGQPQHF.

J is TRBJ2-3 and V is TRBV2, with D possibly being TRBD1 (6 bases). Trimming left V 2 bases short and J 3 bases short, with 9 bases between. The CDR3 covers 14 residues. From germline, CDR1 is SNHLY and CDR2 FYNNEI. The CDR3 loop is CASSEITGTDTQYF. CDR3 nucleotides: TGTGCCAGCAGTGAAATAACAGGGACAGATACGCAGTATTTT.

The J gene is TRBJ2-7, the V gene TRBV14, with a possible D match to TRBD1 (6 bases). The CDR3 length is 12 residues. V was clipped by 4 bases and J by 5 bases, with 9 bases between them. Germline V gene lookup returns CDR1 SGHDN and CDR2 FVKESK. The CDR3 DNA reads TGTGCCAGCAGCCTTCAGGGGAACGAGCAGTACTTC. Amino acid sequence: CASSLQGNEQYF.

This clone was recorded many times. The J gene is TRBJ2-3, the V gene TRBV4-3; a possible D gene is TRBD1 (6 bases). CDR3 size: 13 residues. V was clipped by 2 bases and J by 5 bases, with 8 bases between them. Germline CDR1 reads LGHNA; CDR2 reads YSLEER. Here the CDR3 DNA reads TGCGCCAGCAGCCAATACAGGGAAGATACGCAGTATTTT. Protein sequence: CASSQYREDTQYF.

J is TRBJ2-7 and V is TRBV28; 12 bases align to TRBD1. CDR1 and CDR2 (germline): MDHEN, SYDVKM. The J segment lost 9 bases and the V segment lost 7 bases, leaving 16 bases of the junction unmatched. CDR3 size: 16 residues. This CDR3 reads CASTPRTGTGGAGQYF. As DNA, the CDR3 is TGTGCCAGCACCCCCCGGACCGGGACAGGGGGCGCCGGGCAGTACTTC.